The rows below give T cell receptor beta chains drawn from one sample of a study of CD8+CD57+ T cells in acquired aplastic anemia. TCRdb fed the reads into MiXCR, producing one record per CDR3 protein. The sample consists of 150,000 to 200,000 distinct CDR3 sequences, 48% of them appearing once. Sequenced material: sorted CD4+, CD8+, or CD8+CD57+ T cells (not recorded which) from PBMCs. The source of these receptors is a human donor with aplastic anemia. The CDR3 runs from the conserved cysteine through the conserved F or W. D genes are given only for firm matches. Rows may omit the clone size; those that give it use once, few, many or a size class.

>TRBJ2-1|-|-|TRBV20-1
TGCAGTGCTAGAGATAGAAGGAACAATGAGCAGTTCTTC
CSARDRRNNEQFF
>TRBJ2-7|-|TRBD2|TRBV2
TGTGCCAGCAGGCCCACTAGCGGGGGGGCCCACGAGCAGTACTTC
CASRPTSGGAHEQYF
>TRBJ2-7|-|TRBD2|TRBV7-2
TGTGCCAGCAGCCGAGGGACTAGAGGGCCCTACGAGCAGTACTTC
CASSRGTRGPYEQYF
>TRBJ2-3|-|-|TRBV6-1
TGTGCCAGCAGCAAGAATTCAAATACGCGGTATTTT
CASSKNSNTRYF
>TRBJ2-7|many|-|TRBV20-1
TGCAGTGCAGTCGGCTCCTCCTACGAGCAGTACTTC
CSAVGSSYEQYF
>TRBJ2-1|many|TRBD1|TRBV29-1
TGCAGCGTTGAAGCGGCAGGGGGACCCATCGGCTACAATGAGCAGTTCTTC
CSVEAAGGPIGYNEQFF
>TRBJ2-3|many|-|TRBV7-9
TGTGCCAGCAGCTCGTGGCAGGTCACAGATACGCAGTATTTT
CASSSWQVTDTQYF
>TRBJ1-2|many|-|TRBV7-8
TGTGCCAGCAGCTTAGGAGGGCGAGGCTACACCTTC
CASSLGGRGYTF
>TRBJ1-3|-|-|TRBV19
TGTGCCACACTGGGCGATCGCTCTGGAAACACCATATATTTT
CATLGDRSGNTIYF
>TRBJ2-7|many|TRBD1|TRBV13
TGTGCCAGCAGCTATACAGGGGACGGCTACGAGCAGTACTTC
CASSYTGDGYEQYF
>TRBJ1-5|many|-|TRBV19
TGTGCCAGTAGTATAGATCTGGAAGATCAGCCCCAGCATTTT
CASSIDLEDQPQHF
>TRBJ1-1|few|-|TRBV19
TGTGCCAGTAGTATTCAACGTTATGGAGGAGGTGATATGGGCACTGAAGCTTTCTTT
CASSIQRYGGGDMGTEAFF
>TRBJ2-7|many|TRBD1|TRBV7-3
TGTGCCAGCAGCTTAAGACAGGGCCCCACGCGCGAGCAGTACTTC
CASSLRQGPTREQYF
>TRBJ2-2|-|-|TRBV29-1
TGCAGCGTTGAAGGGACCGGGGAGCTGTTTTTT
CSVEGTGELFF
>TRBJ2-7|-|TRBD2|TRBV7-6
TGTGCCAGCAGCTCAGTAGCGGGGGCCTCCTACGAGCAGTACTTC
CASSSVAGASYEQYF
>TRBJ1-1|once|TRBD1|TRBV5-4
TGTGCCAGCAGCTTGGGGGACAGGGGTCGGACTGAAGCTTTCTTT
CASSLGDRGRTEAFF
>TRBJ2-7|-|-|TRBV20-1
TGCAGTGCTAGGATCCGGTACGAGCAGTACTTC
CSARIRYEQYF
>TRBJ2-3|few|-|TRBV30
TGTGCCTGGAGTGTCGGTACGAGCGGCGGATACACAGATACGCAGTATTTT
CAWSVGTSGGYTDTQYF
>TRBJ1-1|many|-|TRBV14
TGTGCCAGCAGCCAAGCGGCCGGGGGGCTTCCTGAAGCTTTCTTT
CASSQAAGGLPEAFF
>TRBJ1-3|-|-|TRBV14
TGTGCCAGCAGCCAAGAATGGACCATATATTTT
CASSQEWTIYF
>TRBJ2-3|-|-|TRBV5-1
TGCGCCAGCAGCTTGGTCGGCTCACTTGGGGATACGCAGTATTTT
CASSLVGSLGDTQYF
>TRBJ1-2|few|-|TRBV6-6
TGTGCCAGCAGTTACTCGAAGGCGGGGGGCTATGGCTACACCTTC
CASSYSKAGGYGYTF
>TRBJ2-5|many|TRBD1|TRBV24-1
TGTGCCACCAGTGATTTCGGGGGGACAGGGATGGTGGAGACCCAGTACTTC
CATSDFGGTGMVETQYF
>TRBJ2-2|-|-|TRBV6-6
TGTGCCGGCAGTTATAGTCCCGCCGGGGAGCTGCTTTTT
CAGSYSPAGELLF
>TRBJ1-2|few|-|TRBV10-3
TGTGCCATCAGTGAGGGGGGCAATGGCTACACCTTC
CAISEGGNGYTF
>TRBJ2-5|-|-|TRBV7-3
TGTGCCAGCACCGCGTCGGGGGGCTCCCAAGAGACCCAGTACTTC
CASTASGGSQETQYF